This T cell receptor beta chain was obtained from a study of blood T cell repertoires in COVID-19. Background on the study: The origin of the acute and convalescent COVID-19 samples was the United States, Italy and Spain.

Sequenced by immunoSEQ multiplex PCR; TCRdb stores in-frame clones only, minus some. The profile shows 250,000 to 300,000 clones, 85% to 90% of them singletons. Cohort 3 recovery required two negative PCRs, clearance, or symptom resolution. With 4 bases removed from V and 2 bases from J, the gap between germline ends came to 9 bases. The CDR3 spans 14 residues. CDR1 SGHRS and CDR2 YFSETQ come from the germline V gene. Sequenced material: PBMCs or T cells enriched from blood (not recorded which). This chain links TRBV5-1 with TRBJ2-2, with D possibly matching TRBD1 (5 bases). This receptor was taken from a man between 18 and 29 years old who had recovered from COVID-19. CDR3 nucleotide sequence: TGCGCCAGCAGCCTCAGGGATAACACCGGGGAGCTGTTTTTT. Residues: CASSLRDNTGELFF.